A single sample is the source of the 18 T cell receptor beta chains below, sequenced in a study of T cells after yellow fever vaccination. From the 5' RACE reads, TCRdb called clonotypes with MiXCR, one entry per CDR3 protein. The sample comprises about 350,000 distinct CDR3 sequences, 8% to 9.5% of which are singletons, and 17% rests with the top ten. Sequencing used PBMCs, obtained 45 days after the first yellow fever vaccination. The receptors come from a man aged 18 to 35 who received the YFV17D yellow fever vaccine.

The gene calls are TRBV12-3 or TRBV12-4 and TRBJ1-2; D not certain. The CDR3 runs to 12 residues. Trimming removed 3 bases from V and 9 bases from J, with 11 bases in between. DNA of the CDR3: TGTGCCAGCAGTTTCGCGGGTCATAGCTACACCTTC. It is translated as CASSFAGHSYTF.

This clonotype was detected a few times. The chain combines TRBV29-1 with TRBJ1-1, with D perhaps matching TRBD1 (6 bases). The CDR3 has 13 amino acids. Per the germline V gene, CDR1 is SQVTM and CDR2 is ANQGSEA. V dropped 8 bases and J dropped 10 bases, with 23 bases sitting between them. CDR3 in DNA: TGCAGCACCCTAAGGTCACGGGGGCAGGGAGCTTTCTTT. Translation: CSTLRSRGQGAFF.

In its sample, this clonotype was seen a few times. This chain joins TRBV9 and TRBJ2-3; D ambiguous. The V gene's germline CDR1 is SGDLS and CDR2 YYNGEE. Trimming removed 3 bases from V and 4 bases from J, with 15 bases in between. The CDR3 has 15 residues. The DNA for the CDR3 is TGTGCCAGCAGCGCCCATGCCACCTTGGCAGATACGCAGTATTTT. This codes for CASSAHATLADTQYF.

The V gene is TRBV12-3 or TRBV12-4, the J gene TRBJ2-3, with D unclear. The CDR3 is 14 residues long. V was shortened by 1 base and J by 5 bases, with 10 bases between the two germline ends. CDR3 sequence (DNA): TGTGCCAGCAGTTTAGGGTTAGCTATAGATACGCAGTATTTT. It is translated as CASSLGLAIDTQYF.

This clonotype was seen only a few times. The V and J genes are TRBV12-5 and TRBJ2-3; D ambiguous. Trimming pared 9 bases from V and 2 bases from J, leaving 15 bases between. Germline CDR1 LGHNT, CDR2 FRNRAP. CDR3 length: 14 residues. The CDR3: CASQERWVTDTQYF. Here the CDR3 DNA reads TGTGCTAGCCAAGAGAGGTGGGTCACAGATACGCAGTATTTT.

This clonotype was recorded many times. The rearrangement joins TRBV7-2 to TRBJ1-3; no reliable D call. V lost 5 bases to trimming and J lost 3 bases, with 11 bases between them. The CDR3 covers 14 residues. Germline CDR1 and CDR2: SGHTA and FQGNSA. The CDR3 loop is CASSPQFGGNTIYF. In DNA form, the CDR3 reads TGTGCCAGCAGCCCACAATTCGGTGGAAACACCATATATTTT.

A few counts support this clonotype. This sequence joins TRBV5-1 and TRBJ1-4, with a possible D match to TRBD1 (5 bases). V was cut by 0 bases and J by 11 bases, with 17 bases left in between. The CDR3 sequence is 15 residues long. CDR1 is SGHRS, CDR2 YFSETQ, per germline. The CDR3 DNA reads as TGCGCCAGCAGCTTGGTGGGGACTGACAACGGGAAACTGTTTTTT. Translating gives CASSLVGTDNGKLFF.

The chain is built from TRBV4-1 and TRBJ2-3, with D perhaps matching TRBD2 (5 bases). This CDR3 is built from 12 residues. Germline loops: CDR1 MGHRA, CDR2 YSYEKL. The V end was cut by 0 bases, the J end by 8 bases, with 6 bases between. CDR3 loop: CASSQEGLTQYF. Here the CDR3 DNA reads TGCGCCAGCAGCCAAGAAGGACTTACGCAGTATTTT.

There are many counts of this clonotype. The V call is TRBV7-9, the J call TRBJ2-2; D gene unclear. CDR1 is SEHNR, CDR2 FQNEAQ, per germline (reference sequence). CDR3 length equals 11 residues. The V end lost 5 bases, the J end lost 7 bases, and 5 bases lay between the germline ends. In DNA, the CDR3 is TGTGCCAGCAGCCTCATCGGGGAGCTGTTTTTT. It is translated as CASSLIGELFF. Complete variable domain (other parts from reference TRBV7-9 and TRBJ2-2): DTGVSQNPRHKITKRGQNVTFRCDPISEHNRLYWYRQTLGQGPEFLTYFQNEAQLEKSRLLSDRFSAERPKGSFSTLEIQRTEQGDSAMYLCASSLIGELFFGEGSRLTVL.

The sample holds a few counts of this clonotype. The genes are TRBV9 and TRBJ1-2; 8 bases fit TRBD1. Trimming removed 6 bases from V and 8 bases from J; junction bases left unmatched: 12. The CDR3 loop spans 14 amino acids. Germline V gives CDR1 SGDLS, CDR2 YYNGEE. CDR3: CASNRMTGETGYTF. The CDR3 bases are TGTGCCAGCAACCGCATGACAGGGGAGACCGGCTACACCTTC.

This clonotype came up a few times. The chain employs TRBV3-1 and TRBJ2-1; TRBD2 agrees at 10 bases. After removal of 0 bases from V and 4 bases from J, the junction contained 6 bases not matched to a gene. Germline assignment: CDR1 LGHDT and CDR2 YNNKEL (reference sequence). The CDR3 has 17 residues. The CDR3 loop is CASSQETSGDWYNEQFF. The CDR3 region has the DNA TGTGCCAGCAGCCAAGAAACTAGCGGGGACTGGTACAATGAGCAGTTCTTC.

This clonotype was found a few times. CDR3 loop: CASSRRRDRGHGYTF. The CDR3 DNA is TGTGCCAGCAGCAGACGTCGCGACAGGGGGCACGGCTACACCTTC. The J gene is TRBJ1-2, the V gene TRBV7-9; 10 nucleotides agree with TRBD1. Germline-derived CDR1 and CDR2 are SEHNR and FQNEAQ (reference sequence). Germline trimming cut 5 bases from V and 8 bases from J; bases unmatched to any gene: 11. This CDR3 has 15 residues.

The genes are TRBV3-1 and TRBJ2-7, with 7 bases lining up with TRBD2. The CDR3 is 14 amino acids. Germline CDR1 is LGHDT and CDR2 is YNNKEL (reference sequence). Germline trimming cut 5 bases from V and 2 bases from J; bases unmatched to any gene: 6. CDR3 sequence reads: CASSFGGDPYEQYF. As DNA, the CDR3 is TGTGCCAGCAGCTTTGGGGGGGACCCCTACGAGCAGTACTTC.

This clonotype was counted a few times. The chain employs TRBV27 and TRBJ1-6; D is uncertain. This CDR3 spans 14 amino acids. Germline V gene lookup returns CDR1 MNHEY and CDR2 SMNVEV (reference sequence). V lost 5 bases and J 10 bases, leaving 15 bases between the germline ends. For the CDR3, the DNA is TGTGCCAGCAGTCAACATCCCGGTGGCTCACCCCTCCACTTT. It translates to CASSQHPGGSPLHF.

This clonotype was seen only a few times. The chain couples TRBV7-2 to TRBJ2-2; tentatively, D is TRBD2 (6 bases). Per the germline V gene, CDR1 is SGHTA and CDR2 is FQGNSA. Trimming took off 7 bases at V and 5 bases at J, with 17 bases between the two ends. This CDR3 has 15 residues. The CDR3 spells CASTTGLARTGELFF. In DNA, the CDR3 is TGTGCCAGCACAACAGGCCTAGCGAGGACCGGGGAGCTGTTTTTT.

This clonotype was seen more than once but under ten times. This rearrangement joins TRBV6-2 or TRBV6-3 to TRBJ2-5; D is tentatively TRBD1 or TRBD2 (5 bases each). The CDR3 totals 16 residues. The V gene's germline CDR1 is MNHEY and CDR2 SVGEGT. The germline V and J ends were trimmed by 5 bases and 5 bases, with 21 bases remaining between them. CDR3 in amino acids: CASSLDSGTLGETQYF. CDR3 coding DNA: TGTGCCAGCAGTCTAGATTCCGGGACCCTGGGGGAGACCCAGTACTTC.

J is TRBJ1-2 and V is TRBV12-3 or TRBV12-4; 7 bases are shared with TRBD1. The CDR3 runs to 12 residues. V was pared by 6 bases and J by 3 bases, with 1 base of the junction left unmatched. Here the CDR3 reads CASRGTDYGYTF. In DNA form, the CDR3 reads TGTGCCAGCAGGGGGACAGACTATGGCTACACCTTC.

A few counts support this clonotype. J is TRBJ1-2 and V is TRBV6-1; tentative D call: TRBD1 (5 bases). The CDR3 contains 14 residues. Deletions cut 6 bases from V and 5 bases from J, with 16 bases between. Germline V gene lookup returns CDR1 MNHNS and CDR2 SASEGT. CDR3 loop: CASSQKGAGYGYTF. The CDR3 nucleotides are TGTGCCAGCAGCCAGAAAGGGGCGGGTTATGGCTACACCTTC.